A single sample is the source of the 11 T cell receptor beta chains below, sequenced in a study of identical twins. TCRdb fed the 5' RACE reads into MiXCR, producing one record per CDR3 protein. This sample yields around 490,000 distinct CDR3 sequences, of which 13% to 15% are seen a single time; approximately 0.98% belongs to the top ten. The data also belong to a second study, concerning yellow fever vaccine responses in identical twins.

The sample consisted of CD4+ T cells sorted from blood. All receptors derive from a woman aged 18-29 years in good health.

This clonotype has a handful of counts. This CDR3 reads CASSPEVAGVRGTQYF. The CDR3 DNA is TGTGCCAGCAGCCCCGAAGTGGCGGGAGTACGTGGTACGCAGTATTTT. The chain combines TRBV3-1 with TRBJ2-3; 7 bases are a match to TRBD2. The trim removed 4 bases at V and 8 bases at J, leaving 15 bases unmatched. There are 16 residues in the CDR3. Germline V CDR1 and CDR2: LGHDT, YNNKEL (reference sequence).

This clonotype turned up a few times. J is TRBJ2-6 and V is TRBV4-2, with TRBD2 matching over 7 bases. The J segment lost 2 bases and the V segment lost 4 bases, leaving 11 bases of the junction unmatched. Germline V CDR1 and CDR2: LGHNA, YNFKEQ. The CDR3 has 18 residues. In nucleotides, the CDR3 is TGTGCCAGCAGCCCACCGACTAGGACTAGGACTGGGGCCAACGTCCTGACTTTC. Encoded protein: CASSPPTRTRTGANVLTF.

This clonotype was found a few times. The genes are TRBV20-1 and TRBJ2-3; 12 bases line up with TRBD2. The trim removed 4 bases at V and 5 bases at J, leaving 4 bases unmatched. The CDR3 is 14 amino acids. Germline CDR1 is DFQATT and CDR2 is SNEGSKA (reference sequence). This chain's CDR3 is CSAKLAGGKDTQYF. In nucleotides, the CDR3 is TGCAGTGCTAAACTAGCGGGAGGTAAAGATACGCAGTATTTT.

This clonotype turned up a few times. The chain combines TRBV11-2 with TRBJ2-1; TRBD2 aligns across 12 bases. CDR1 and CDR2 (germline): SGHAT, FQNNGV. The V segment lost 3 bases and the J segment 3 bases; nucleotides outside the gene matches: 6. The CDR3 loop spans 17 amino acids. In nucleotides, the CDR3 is TGTGCCAGCAGCTTGCTAGCGGGAGGGCCTGTCTACAATGAGCAGTTCTTC. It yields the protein CASSLLAGGPVYNEQFF. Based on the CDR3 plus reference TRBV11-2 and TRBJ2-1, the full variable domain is EAGVAQSPRYKIIEKRQSVAFWCNPISGHATLYWYQQILGQGPKLLIQFQNNGVVDDSQLPKDRFSAERLKGVDSTLKIQPAKLEDSAVYLCASSLLAGGPVYNEQFFGPGTRLTVL.

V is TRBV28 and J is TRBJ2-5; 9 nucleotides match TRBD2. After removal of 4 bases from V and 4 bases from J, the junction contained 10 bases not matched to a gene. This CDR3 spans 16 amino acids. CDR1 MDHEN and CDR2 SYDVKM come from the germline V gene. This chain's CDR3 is CASSSPMGGGGETQYF. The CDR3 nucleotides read TGTGCCAGCAGTTCCCCTATGGGCGGGGGGGGAGAGACCCAGTACTTC. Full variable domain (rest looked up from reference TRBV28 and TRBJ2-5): DVKVTQSSRYLVKRTGEKVFLECVQDMDHENMFWYRQDPGLGLRLIYFSYDVKMKEKGDIPEGYSVSREKKERFSLILESASTNQTSMYLCASSSPMGGGGETQYFGPGTRLLVL.

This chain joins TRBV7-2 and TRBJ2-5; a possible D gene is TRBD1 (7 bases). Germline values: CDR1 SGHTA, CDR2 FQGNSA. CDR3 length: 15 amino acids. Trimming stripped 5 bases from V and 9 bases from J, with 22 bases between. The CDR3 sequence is CASSPKRRDRLAQYF. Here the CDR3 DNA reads TGTGCCAGCAGCCCAAAACGGCGGGACAGACTAGCCCAGTACTTC.

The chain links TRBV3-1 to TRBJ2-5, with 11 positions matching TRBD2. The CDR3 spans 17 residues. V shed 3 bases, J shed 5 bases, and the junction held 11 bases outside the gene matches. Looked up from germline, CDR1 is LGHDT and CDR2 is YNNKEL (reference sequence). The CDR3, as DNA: TGTGCCAGCAGCCAGGCTGGACTAGCGGGTCAGGGGGAGACCCAGTACTTC. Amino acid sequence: CASSQAGLAGQGETQYF.

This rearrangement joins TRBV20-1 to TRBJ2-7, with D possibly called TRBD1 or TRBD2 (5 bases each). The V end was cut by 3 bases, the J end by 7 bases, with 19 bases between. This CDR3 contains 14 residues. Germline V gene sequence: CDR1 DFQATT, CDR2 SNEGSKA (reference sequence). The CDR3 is CSASPGRAAIEQYF. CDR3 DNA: TGCAGTGCTAGCCCGGGACGGGCGGCTATAGAGCAGTACTTC.

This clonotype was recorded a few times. Here the CDR3 DNA reads TGCGCCAGCAGCCAGGGGACTAGCGGGAGGAGCACAGATACGCAGTATTTT. Its protein product is CASSQGTSGRSTDTQYF. The chain recombines TRBV4-1 with TRBJ2-3, with TRBD2 identical over 15 bases. Germline CDR1 MGHRA, CDR2 YSYEKL. Germline trimming cut 3 bases from V and 0 bases from J; bases unmatched to any gene: 1. The CDR3 sequence is 17 residues long.

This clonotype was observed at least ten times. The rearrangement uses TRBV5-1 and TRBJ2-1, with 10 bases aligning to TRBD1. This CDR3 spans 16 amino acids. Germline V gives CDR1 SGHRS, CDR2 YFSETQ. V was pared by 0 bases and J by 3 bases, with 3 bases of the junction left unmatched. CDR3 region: CASSLGDRGHYNEQFF. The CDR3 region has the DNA TGCGCCAGCAGCTTGGGGGACAGGGGCCACTACAATGAGCAGTTCTTC. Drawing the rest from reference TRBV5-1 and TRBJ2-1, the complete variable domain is KAGVTQTPRYLIKTRGQQVTLSCSPISGHRSVSWYQQTPGQGLQFLFEYFSETQRNKGNFPGRFSGRQFSNSRSEMNVSTLELGDSALYLCASSLGDRGHYNEQFFGPGTRLTVL.

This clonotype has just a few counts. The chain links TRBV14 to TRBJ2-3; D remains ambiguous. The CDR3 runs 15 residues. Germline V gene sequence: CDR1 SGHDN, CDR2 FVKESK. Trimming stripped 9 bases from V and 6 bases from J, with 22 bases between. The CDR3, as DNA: TGTGCCAGTAACCCCATGGGTGGCGGCTTCGATACGCAGTATTTT. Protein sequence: CASNPMGGGFDTQYF.